Listed below are T cell receptor beta chains from one sample, sequenced in a study of blood T cells in healthy people across ages. Each CDR3 protein gets one entry after TCRdb re-called the 5' RACE reads with MiXCR. Among about 830,000 distinct CDR3 sequences listed, 60% to 80% were seen once. The specimen sequenced was blood. The receptor set was obtained from a young man in good health. The CDR3 runs from the conserved cysteine through the conserved F or W. A D gene is named only where the DNA matches it firmly. The size field is filled for only some rows; it gives once, few, many or a size class.

TRBV12-5,TRBD1,.,TRBJ1-2,13,CASARDRAYGYTF,TGTGCTAGTGCCCGGGACAGGGCCTATGGCTACACCTTC
TRBV24-1,.,few,TRBJ2-7,13,CATSDLGSYEQYF,TGTGCCACCAGTGATTTGGGGTCCTACGAGCAGTACTTC
TRBV6-5,.,once,TRBJ2-3,16,CASSYRAPGTRDTQYF,TGTGCCAGCAGTTACAGGGCCCCAGGGACAAGGGATACGCAGTATTTT
TRBV20-1,.,few,TRBJ2-6,15,CSDPYSLSGANVLTF,TGCAGTGACCCCTACAGTCTCTCTGGGGCCAACGTCCTGACTTTC
TRBV5-1,TRBD2,.,TRBJ2-5,15,CASSPGRTSAETQYF,TGCGCCAGCAGCCCCGGCAGGACTAGCGCAGAGACCCAGTACTTC
TRBV20-1,.,.,TRBJ2-5,14,CSARDRRVGETQYF,TGCAGTGCTAGAGATCGGAGGGTCGGGGAGACCCAGTACTTC
TRBV15,TRBD1,.,TRBJ2-3,16,CASSPGQGASTDTQYF,TGTGCCTCCAGCCCGGGGCAGGGGGCCAGCACAGATACGCAGTATTTT
TRBV7-9,.,few,TRBJ1-2,15,CASSLDSFTAYGYTF,TGTGCCAGCAGCTTGGACAGCTTTACTGCCTATGGCTACACCTTC
TRBV10-2,.,.,TRBJ1-5,14,CASSAIGNNQPQHF,TGCGCCAGCAGTGCCATCGGGAACAATCAGCCCCAGCATTTT
TRBV27,.,.,TRBJ1-2,14,CASSSRAAVYGYTF,TGTGCCAGCAGTTCCAGGGCAGCGGTCTATGGCTACACCTTC
TRBV7-8,TRBD1,few,TRBJ2-5,15,CASSTQPGGQETQYF,TGTGCCAGCAGCACCCAACCAGGGGGCCAAGAGACCCAGTACTTC
TRBV9,.,.,TRBJ2-3,14,CASSVRGPPGTQYF,TGTGCCAGCAGCGTAAGGGGACCCCCGGGTACGCAGTATTTT
TRBV3-1,.,many,TRBJ2-5,12,CASSPRRETQYF,TGTGCCAGCAGCCCGAGAAGAGAGACCCAGTACTTC
TRBV12-3/TRBV12-4,.,.,TRBJ2-1,15,CASSLSSSDQETQFF,TGTGCCAGCAGTTTATCTTCGAGCGACCAAGAGACCCAGTTCTTC
TRBV14,.,.,TRBJ2-5,15,CASSQDLGIPETQYF,TGTGCCAGCAGCCAAGATCTGGGAATACCTGAGACCCAGTACTTC